This TCR beta chain was sequenced in a study of cytomegalovirus exposure and HLA in healthy donors. Study-level points and caveats: Usually a TCR sequence was rare, but some public TCRs were found in many donors.

The validation cohort, a group of over a hundred subjects, included the donors and was separate from the roughly 700-subject first cohort. Germline assignment: CDR1 SGHTA and CDR2 FQGNSA. The V and J ends lost 5 bases and 1 base respectively, with 13 bases between them. The CDR3 totals 15 residues. Repertoires were generated with immunoSEQ multiplex PCR, while TCRdb's copy carries only in-frame clones and drops some. The table records more than 250,000 clones, roughly 90% of them present only once. A remark on this clone: What it recognizes is unknown.

The sequence was collected from a woman aged 30 to 39 in good health and CMV-seropositive. The sequencing input was PBMCs. This chain joins TRBV7-2 and TRBJ2-3; D possibly corresponds to TRBD2 (6 bases). CDR3 sequence: CASSPRDSRTDTQYF. Here the CDR3 DNA reads TGTGCCAGCAGCCCCCGGGACTCGCGCACAGATACGCAGTATTTT.